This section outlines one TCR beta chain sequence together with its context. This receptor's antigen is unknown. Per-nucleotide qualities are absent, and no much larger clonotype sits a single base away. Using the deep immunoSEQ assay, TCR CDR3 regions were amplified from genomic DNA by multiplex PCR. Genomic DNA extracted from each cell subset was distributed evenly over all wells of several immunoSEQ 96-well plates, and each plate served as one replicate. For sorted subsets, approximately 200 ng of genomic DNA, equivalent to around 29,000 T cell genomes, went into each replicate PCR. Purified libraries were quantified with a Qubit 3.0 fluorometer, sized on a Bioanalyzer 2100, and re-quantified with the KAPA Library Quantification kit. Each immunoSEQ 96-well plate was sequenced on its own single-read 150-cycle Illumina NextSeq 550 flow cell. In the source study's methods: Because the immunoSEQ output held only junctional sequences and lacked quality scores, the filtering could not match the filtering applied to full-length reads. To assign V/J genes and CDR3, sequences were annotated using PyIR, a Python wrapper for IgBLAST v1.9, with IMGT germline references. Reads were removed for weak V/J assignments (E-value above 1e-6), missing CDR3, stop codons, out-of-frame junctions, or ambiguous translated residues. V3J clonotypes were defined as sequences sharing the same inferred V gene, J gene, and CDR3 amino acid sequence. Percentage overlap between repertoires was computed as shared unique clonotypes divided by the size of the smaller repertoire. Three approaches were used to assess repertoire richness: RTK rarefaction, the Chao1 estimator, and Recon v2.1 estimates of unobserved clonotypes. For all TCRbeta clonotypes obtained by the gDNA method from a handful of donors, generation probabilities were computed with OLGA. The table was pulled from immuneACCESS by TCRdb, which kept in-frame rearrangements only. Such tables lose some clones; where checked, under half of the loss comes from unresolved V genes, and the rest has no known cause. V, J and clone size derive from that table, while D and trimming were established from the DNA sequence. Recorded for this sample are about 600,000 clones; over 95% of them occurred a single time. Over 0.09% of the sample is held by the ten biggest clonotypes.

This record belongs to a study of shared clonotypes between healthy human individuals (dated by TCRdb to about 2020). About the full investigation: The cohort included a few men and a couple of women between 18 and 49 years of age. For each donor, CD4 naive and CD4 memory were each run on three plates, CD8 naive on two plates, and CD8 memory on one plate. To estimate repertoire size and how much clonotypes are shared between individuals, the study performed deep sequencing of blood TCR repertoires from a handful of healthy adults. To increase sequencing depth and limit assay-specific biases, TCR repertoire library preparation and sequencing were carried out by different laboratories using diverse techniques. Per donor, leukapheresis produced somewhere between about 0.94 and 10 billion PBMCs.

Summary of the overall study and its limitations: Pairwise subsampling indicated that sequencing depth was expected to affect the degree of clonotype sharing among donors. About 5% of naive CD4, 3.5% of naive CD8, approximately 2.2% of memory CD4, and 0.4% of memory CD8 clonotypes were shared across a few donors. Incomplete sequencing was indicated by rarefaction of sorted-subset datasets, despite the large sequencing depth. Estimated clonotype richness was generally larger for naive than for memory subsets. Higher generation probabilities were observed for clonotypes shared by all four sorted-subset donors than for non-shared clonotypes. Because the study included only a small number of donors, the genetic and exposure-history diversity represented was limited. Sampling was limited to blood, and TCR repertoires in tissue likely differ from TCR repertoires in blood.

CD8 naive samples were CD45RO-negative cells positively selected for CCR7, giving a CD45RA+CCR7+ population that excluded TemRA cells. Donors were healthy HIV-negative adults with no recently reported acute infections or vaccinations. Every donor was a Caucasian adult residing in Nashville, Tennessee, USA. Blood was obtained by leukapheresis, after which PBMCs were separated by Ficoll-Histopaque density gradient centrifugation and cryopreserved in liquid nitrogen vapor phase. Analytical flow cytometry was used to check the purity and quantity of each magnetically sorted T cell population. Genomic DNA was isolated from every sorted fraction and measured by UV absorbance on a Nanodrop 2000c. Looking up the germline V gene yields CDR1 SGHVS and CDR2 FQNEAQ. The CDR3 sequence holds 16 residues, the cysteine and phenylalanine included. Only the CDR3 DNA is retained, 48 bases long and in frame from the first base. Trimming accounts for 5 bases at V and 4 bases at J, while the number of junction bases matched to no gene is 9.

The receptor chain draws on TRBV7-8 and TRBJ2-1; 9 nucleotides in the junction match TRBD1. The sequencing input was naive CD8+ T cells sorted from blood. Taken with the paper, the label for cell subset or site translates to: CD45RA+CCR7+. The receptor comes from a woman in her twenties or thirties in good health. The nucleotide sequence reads TGTGCCAGCAGCCCGAGAGGGACAGGGAATTACAATGAGCAGTTCTTC. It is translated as CASSPRGTGNYNEQFF.